The count of the clone carrying this T cell receptor beta chain is one. Its antigen is unidentified. The entry originates in a study of cytomegalovirus exposure and HLA in healthy donors. Findings of the study overall: The later analysis indicated that the majority of CMV-associated TCR beta chains appeared HLA-restricted. A later analysis showed that HLA-associated TCR beta chains had undergone more clonal expansion than equally common others.

Primers included in the PCR were 60 Vbeta and 13 Jbeta primers. Measured with immunoSEQ multiplex PCR; TCRdb has only the in-frame clones, and not every one. Of nearly 110,000 clones listed, around 85% were seen once; the top ten hold approximately 3.7%. The CDR3 runs to 13 residues. With 0 bases clipped from V and 10 bases from J, the junction kept 5 bases outside the gene matches. Per the germline V gene, CDR1 is SGHDT and CDR2 is YYEEEE. The chain combines TRBV5-6 with TRBJ2-3, with 7 nucleotides matching TRBD2. The source of this sequence is a man aged 60 to 69 in good health and CMV-seronegative. Sequencing input: PBMCs. The CDR3 coding sequence is TGTGCCAGCAGCTTGGGGAACCGGGGGGCGCAGTATTTT. Its protein is CASSLGNRGAQYF.